The T cell receptor (beta chain) described here comes from a study of blood T cell repertoires in COVID-19. About the research overall: Acute and convalescent COVID-19 specimens originated in the United States, Italy and Spain.

The CDR3 contains 17 residues. The germline V gene has CDR1 LGHNA and CDR2 YSLEER. J gave up 3 bases and V 0 bases, and 7 bases lay outside the gene matches. This table comes from immunoSEQ multiplex PCR, and its TCRdb copy is limited to in-frame clones, with some not included. Among 200,000 to 300,000 clones listed, over 75% were seen once. The sequence was collected from a human donor in a cohort sampled during active COVID-19. What was sequenced was peripheral blood. This chain uses TRBV4-3 with TRBJ2-7; 11 bases agree with TRBD2. CDR3 loop: CASSQDGVAGGVYEQYF. CDR3 nucleotide sequence: TGCGCCAGCAGCCAAGATGGGGTAGCGGGAGGGGTCTACGAGCAGTACTTC.